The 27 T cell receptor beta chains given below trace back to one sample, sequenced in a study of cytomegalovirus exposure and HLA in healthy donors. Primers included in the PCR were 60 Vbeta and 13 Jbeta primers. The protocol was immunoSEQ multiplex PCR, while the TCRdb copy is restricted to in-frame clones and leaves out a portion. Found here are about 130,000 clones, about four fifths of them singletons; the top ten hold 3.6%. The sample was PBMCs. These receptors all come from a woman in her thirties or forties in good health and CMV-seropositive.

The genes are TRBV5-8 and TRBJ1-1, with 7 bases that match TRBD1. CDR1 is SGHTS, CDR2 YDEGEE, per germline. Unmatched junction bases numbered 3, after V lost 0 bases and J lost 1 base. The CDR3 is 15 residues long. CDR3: CASSLGPGGNTEAFF. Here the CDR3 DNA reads TGTGCCAGCAGCTTGGGGCCAGGGGGGAACACTGAAGCTTTCTTT.

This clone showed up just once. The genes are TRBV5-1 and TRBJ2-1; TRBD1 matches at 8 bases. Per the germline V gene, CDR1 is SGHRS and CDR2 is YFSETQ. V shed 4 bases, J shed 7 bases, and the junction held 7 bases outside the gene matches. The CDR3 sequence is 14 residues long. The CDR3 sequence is CASSLGQVINEQFF. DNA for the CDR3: TGCGCCAGCAGCCTGGGACAGGTCATAAATGAGCAGTTCTTC.

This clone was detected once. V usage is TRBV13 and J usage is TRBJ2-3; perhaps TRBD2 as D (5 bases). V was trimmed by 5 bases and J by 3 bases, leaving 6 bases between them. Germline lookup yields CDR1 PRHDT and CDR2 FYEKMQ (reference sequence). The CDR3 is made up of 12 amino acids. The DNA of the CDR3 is TGTGCCAGCAGCACGGGGACAGATACGCAGTATTTT. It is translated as CASSTGTDTQYF. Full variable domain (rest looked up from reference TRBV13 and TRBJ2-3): AAGVIQSPRHLIKEKRETATLKCYPIPRHDTVYWYQQGPGQDPQFLISFYEKMQSDKGSIPDRFSAQQFSDYHSELNMSSLELGDSALYFCASSTGTDTQYFGPGTRLTVL.

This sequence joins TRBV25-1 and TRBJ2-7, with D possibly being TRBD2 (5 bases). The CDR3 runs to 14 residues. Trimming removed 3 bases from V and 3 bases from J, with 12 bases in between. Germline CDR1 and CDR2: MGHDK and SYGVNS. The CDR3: CASSEFGSVYEQYF. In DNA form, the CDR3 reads TGTGCCAGCAGTGAGTTTGGGAGTGTCTACGAGCAGTACTTC.

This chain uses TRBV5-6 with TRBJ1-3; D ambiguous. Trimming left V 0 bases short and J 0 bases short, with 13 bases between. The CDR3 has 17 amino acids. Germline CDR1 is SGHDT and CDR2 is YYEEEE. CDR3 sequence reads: CASSLGETRLSGNTIYF. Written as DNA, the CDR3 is TGTGCCAGCAGCTTGGGCGAAACGAGACTCTCTGGAAACACCATATATTTT.

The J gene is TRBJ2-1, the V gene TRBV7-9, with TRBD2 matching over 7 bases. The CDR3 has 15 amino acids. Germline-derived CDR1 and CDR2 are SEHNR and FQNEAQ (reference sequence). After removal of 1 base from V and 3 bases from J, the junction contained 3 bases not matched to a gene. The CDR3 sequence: CASSLDASGYNEQFF. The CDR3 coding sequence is TGTGCCAGCAGCTTAGATGCTAGCGGCTACAATGAGCAGTTCTTC.

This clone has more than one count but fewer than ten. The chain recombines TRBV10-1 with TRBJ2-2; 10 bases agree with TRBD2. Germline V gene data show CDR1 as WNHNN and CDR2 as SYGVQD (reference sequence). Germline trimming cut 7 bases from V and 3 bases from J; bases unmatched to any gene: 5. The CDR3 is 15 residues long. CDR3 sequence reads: CASNTGTSDTGELFF. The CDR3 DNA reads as TGCGCCAGCAACACCGGGACTAGCGACACCGGGGAGCTGTTTTTT.

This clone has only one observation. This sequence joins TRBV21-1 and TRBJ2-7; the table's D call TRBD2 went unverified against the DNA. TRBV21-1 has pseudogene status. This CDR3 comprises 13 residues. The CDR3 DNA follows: TGTGCCAGCAGAGGAGGGGAAGGCTACGAGCAGTACTTC. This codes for CASRGGEGYEQYF.

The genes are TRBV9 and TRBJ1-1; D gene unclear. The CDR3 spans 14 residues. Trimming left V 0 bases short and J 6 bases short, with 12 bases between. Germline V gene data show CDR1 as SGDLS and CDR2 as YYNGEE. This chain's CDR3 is CASSVGFGFSEAFF. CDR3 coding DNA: TGTGCCAGCAGCGTAGGGTTCGGGTTCTCTGAAGCTTTCTTT.

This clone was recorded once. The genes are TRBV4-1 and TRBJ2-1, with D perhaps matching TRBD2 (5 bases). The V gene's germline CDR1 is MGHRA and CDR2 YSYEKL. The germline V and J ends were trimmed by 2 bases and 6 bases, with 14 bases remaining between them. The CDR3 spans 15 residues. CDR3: CASSQLLGGFNEQFF. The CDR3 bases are TGCGCCAGCAGCCAACTGCTGGGCGGGTTCAATGAGCAGTTCTTC.

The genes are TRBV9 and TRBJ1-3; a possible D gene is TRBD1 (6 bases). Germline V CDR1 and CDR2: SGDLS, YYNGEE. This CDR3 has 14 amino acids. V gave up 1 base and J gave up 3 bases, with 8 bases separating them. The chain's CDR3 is CASSVQGHGNTIYF. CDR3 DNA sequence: TGTGCCAGCAGCGTACAGGGGCATGGAAACACCATATATTTT.

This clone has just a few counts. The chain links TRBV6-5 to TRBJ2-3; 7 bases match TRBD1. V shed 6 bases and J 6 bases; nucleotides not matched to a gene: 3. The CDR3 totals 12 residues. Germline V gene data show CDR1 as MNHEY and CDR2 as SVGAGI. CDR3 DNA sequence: TGTGCCAGCAGCACGACAGGGGATACGCAGTATTTT. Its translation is CASSTTGDTQYF.

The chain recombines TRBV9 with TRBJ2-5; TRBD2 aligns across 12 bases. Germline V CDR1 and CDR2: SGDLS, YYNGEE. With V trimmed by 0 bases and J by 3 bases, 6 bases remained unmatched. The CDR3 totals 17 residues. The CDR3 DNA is TGTGCCAGCAGCGTAGATCTAGCGGGAGGGCAAGAAGAGACCCAGTACTTC. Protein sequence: CASSVDLAGGQEETQYF.

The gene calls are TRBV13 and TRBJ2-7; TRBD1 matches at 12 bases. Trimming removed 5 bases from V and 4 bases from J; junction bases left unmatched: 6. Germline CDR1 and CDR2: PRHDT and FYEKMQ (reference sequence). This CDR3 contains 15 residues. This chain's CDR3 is CASSTTGQGAYEQYF. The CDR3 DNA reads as TGTGCCAGCAGCACCACGGGACAGGGGGCATACGAGCAGTACTTC.

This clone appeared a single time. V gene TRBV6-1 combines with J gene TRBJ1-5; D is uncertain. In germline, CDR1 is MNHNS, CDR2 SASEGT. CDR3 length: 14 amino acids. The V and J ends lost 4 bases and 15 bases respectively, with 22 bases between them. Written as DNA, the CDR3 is TGTGCCAGCAGTGGCGTTATTGACGGTCAAGCGGGGCATTTT. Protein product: CASSGVIDGQAGHF.

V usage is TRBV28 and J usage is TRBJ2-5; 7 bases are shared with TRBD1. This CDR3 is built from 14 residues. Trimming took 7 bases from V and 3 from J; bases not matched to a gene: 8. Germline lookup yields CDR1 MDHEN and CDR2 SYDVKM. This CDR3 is CASTQDRVKETQYF. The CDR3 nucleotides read TGTGCCAGCACTCAAGACAGGGTCAAAGAGACCCAGTACTTC.

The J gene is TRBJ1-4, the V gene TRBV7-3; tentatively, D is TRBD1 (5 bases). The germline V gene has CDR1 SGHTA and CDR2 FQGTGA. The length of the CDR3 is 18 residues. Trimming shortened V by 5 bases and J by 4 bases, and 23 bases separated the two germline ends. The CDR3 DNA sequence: TGTGCCAGCAGCCAACAAACCAACTGGGGCAGCCATAATGAAAAACTGTTTTTT. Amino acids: CASSQQTNWGSHNEKLFF.

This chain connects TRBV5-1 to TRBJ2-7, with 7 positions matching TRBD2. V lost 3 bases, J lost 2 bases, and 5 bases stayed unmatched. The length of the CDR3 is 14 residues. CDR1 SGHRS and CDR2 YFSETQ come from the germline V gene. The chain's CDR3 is CASSSSGTTYEQYF. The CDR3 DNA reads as TGCGCCAGCAGCTCATCCGGGACTACCTACGAGCAGTACTTC.

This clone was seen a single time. This chain's CDR3 is CASSFGGEAFF. DNA for the CDR3: TGCGCCAGCAGCTTCGGGGGAGAAGCTTTCTTT. This chain links TRBV5-1 with TRBJ1-1; possibly TRBD1 for D (5 bases). Trimming pared 2 bases from V and 8 bases from J, leaving 7 bases between. The CDR3 covers 11 residues. From germline, CDR1 is SGHRS and CDR2 YFSETQ.

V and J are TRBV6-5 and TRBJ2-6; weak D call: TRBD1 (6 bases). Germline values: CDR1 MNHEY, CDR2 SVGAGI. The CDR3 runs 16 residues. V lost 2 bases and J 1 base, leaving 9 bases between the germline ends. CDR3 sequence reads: CASSYDRPSGANVLTF. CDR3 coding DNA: TGTGCCAGCAGTTACGACAGGCCGTCTGGGGCCAACGTCCTGACTTTC.

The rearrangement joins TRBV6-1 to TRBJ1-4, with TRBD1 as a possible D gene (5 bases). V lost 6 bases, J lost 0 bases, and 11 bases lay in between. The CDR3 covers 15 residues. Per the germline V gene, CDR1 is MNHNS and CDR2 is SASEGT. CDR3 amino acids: CASRSGGATNEKLFF. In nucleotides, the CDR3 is TGTGCCAGCAGGTCGGGGGGTGCAACTAATGAAAAACTGTTTTTT.

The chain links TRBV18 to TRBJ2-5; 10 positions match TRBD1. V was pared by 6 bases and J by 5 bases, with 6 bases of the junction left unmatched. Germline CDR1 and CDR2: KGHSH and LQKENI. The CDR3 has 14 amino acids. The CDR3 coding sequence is TGTGCCAGCTCCCTTGGGACAGGGGTCGAGACCCAGTACTTC. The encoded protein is CASSLGTGVETQYF. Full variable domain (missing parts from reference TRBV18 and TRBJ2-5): NAGVMQNPRHLVRRRGQEARLRCSPMKGHSHVYWYRQLPEEGLKFMVYLQKENIIDESGMPKERFSAEFPKEGPSILRIQQVVRGDSAAYFCASSLGTGVETQYFGPGTRLLVL.

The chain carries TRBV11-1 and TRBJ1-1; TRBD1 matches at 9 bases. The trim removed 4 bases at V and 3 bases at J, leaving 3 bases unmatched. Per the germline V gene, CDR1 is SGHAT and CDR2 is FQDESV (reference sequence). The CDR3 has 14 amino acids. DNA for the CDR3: TGTGCCAGCAGCTCGGACAGGGGATACACTGAAGCTTTCTTT. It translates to CASSSDRGYTEAFF.

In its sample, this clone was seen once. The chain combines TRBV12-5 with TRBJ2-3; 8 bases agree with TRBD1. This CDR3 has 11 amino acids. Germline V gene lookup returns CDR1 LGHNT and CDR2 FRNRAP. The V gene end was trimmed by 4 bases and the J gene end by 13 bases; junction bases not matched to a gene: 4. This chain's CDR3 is CASGSPDREYF. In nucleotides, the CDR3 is TGTGCTAGTGGTTCCCCGGACAGGGAGTATTTT.

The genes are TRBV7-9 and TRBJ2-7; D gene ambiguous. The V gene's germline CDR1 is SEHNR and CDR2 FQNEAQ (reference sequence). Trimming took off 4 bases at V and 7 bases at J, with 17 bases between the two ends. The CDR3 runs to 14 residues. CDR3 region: CASSWSGLEWEQYF. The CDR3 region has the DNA TGTGCCAGCAGCTGGAGTGGGTTGGAGTGGGAGCAGTACTTC.

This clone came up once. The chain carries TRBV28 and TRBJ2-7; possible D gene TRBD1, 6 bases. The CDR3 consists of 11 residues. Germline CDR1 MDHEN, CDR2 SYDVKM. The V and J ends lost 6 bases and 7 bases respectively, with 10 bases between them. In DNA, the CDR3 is TGTGCCAGCAGGACAGGTGGGGAGCAGTACTTC. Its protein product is CASRTGGEQYF. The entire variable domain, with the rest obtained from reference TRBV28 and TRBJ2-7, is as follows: DVKVTQSSRYLVKRTGEKVFLECVQDMDHENMFWYRQDPGLGLRLIYFSYDVKMKEKGDIPEGYSVSREKKERFSLILESASTNQTSMYLCASRTGGEQYFGPGTRLTVT.

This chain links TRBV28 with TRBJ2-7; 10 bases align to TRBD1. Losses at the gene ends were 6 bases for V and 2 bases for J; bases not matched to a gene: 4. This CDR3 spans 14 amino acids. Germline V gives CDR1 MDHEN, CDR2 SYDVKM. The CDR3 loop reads CASRTGTGAYEQYF. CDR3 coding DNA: TGTGCCAGCAGAACCGGGACAGGGGCCTACGAGCAGTACTTC. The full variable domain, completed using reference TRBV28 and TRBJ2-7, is DVKVTQSSRYLVKRTGEKVFLECVQDMDHENMFWYRQDPGLGLRLIYFSYDVKMKEKGDIPEGYSVSREKKERFSLILESASTNQTSMYLCASRTGTGAYEQYFGPGTRLTVT.